The sequence of this T cell receptor beta chain was determined in a study of CD8+ T cells in alopecia areata. Study details: Tofacitinib administration to treated patients was oral, at 5 to 10 mg twice daily. Patients in the study were on tofacitinib for 6 to 18 months, then off it for 6 months.

Following extraction, RNA underwent reverse transcription to cDNA, which served as the sequencing template. Clones were read by immunoSEQ multiplex PCR, and TCRdb kept only the in-frame ones, dropping some. The sample has about 200,000 clones, roughly 57% seen once. The V segment lost 3 bases and the J segment 8 bases; nucleotides outside the gene matches: 7. The length of the CDR3 is 14 residues. CDR1 and CDR2 from the germline V gene are MGHDK and SYGVNS. Lesional scalp punch biopsies and peripheral blood came from alopecia areata patients. The receptor comes from a human donor with alopecia areata. V gene TRBV25-1 combines with J gene TRBJ1-2, with TRBD1 matching 9 bases. Here the sequenced sample was CD4+ T cells sorted from blood, taken at week 0. The CDR3 protein is CASSDAGTGRGYTF. In DNA form, the CDR3 reads TGTGCCAGCAGTGATGCGGGGACAGGGCGCGGCTACACCTTC.